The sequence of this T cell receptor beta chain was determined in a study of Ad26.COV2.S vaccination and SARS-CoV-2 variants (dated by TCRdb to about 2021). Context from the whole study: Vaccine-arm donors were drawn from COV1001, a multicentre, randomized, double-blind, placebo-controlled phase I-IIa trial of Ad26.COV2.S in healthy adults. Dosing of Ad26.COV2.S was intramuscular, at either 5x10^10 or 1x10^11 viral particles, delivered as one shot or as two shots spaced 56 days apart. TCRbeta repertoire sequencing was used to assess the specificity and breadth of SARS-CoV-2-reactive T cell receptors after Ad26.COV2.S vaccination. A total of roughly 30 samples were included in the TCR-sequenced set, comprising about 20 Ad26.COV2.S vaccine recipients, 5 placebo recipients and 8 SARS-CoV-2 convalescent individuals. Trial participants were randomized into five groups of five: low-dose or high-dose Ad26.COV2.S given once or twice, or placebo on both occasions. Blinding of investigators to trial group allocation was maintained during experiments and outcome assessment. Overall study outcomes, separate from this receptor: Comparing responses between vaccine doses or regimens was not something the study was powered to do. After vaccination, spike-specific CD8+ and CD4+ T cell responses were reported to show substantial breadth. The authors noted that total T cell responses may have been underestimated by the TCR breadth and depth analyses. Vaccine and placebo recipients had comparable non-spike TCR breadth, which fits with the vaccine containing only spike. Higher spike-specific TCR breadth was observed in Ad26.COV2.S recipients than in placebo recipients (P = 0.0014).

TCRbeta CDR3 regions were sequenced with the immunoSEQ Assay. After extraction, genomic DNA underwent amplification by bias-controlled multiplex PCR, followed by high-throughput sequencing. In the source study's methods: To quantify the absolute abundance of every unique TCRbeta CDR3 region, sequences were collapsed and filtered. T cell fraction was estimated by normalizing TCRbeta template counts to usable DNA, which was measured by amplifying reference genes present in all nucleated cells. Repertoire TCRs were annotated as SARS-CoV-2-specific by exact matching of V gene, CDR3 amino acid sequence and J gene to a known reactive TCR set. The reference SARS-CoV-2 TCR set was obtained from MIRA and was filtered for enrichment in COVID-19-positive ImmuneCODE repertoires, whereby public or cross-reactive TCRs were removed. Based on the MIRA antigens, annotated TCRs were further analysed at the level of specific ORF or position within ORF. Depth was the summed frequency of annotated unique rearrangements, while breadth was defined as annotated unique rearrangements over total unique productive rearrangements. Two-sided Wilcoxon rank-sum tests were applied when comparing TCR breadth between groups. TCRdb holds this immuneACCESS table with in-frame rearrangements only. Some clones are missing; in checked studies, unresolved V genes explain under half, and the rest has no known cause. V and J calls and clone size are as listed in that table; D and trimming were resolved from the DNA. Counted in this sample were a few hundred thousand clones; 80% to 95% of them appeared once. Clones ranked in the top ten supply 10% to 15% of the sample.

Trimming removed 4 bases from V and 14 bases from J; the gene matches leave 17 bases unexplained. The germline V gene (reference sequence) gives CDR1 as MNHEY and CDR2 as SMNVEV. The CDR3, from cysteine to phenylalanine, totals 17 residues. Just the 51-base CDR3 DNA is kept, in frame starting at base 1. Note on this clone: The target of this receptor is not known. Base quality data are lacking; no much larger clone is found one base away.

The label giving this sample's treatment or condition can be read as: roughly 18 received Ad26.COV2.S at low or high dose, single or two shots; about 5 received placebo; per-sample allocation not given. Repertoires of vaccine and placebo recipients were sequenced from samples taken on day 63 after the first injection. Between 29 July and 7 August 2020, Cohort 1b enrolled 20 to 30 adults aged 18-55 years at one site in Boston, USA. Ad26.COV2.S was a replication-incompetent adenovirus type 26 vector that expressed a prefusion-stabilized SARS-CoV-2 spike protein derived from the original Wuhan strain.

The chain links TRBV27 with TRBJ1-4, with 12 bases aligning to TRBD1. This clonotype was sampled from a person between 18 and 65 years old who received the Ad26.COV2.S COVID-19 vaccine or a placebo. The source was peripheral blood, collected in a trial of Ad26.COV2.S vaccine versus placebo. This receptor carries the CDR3 CASSSMIGTGGDINLFF. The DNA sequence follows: TGTGCCAGCAGTTCCATGATCGGGACAGGGGGCGATATTAATCTGTTTTTT.